The rows below give T cell receptor beta chains drawn from one sample of a study of cytomegalovirus exposure and HLA in healthy donors. Using immunoSEQ multiplex PCR, the repertoire was profiled, and TCRdb retains in-frame clones only, with some absent. This table holds 150,000 to 200,000 clones, about four fifths found once. Material for sequencing was PBMCs. These TCRs come from a woman aged 25-40 years in good health and CMV-seropositive. Both conserved end residues are part of each CDR3. The D gene is left open where the match is weak. Size tells how often a clone was seen (once, few, many) or the class of an expanded clone, and some rows leave it out.

J	V	size	D	DNA	CDR3
TRBJ2-4	TRBV28	-	TRBD1	TGTGCCAGCAGTTGGGACAGGGAGAGGATCATTCAGTACTTC	CASSWDRERIIQYF
TRBJ2-7	TRBV7-8	few	TRBD2	TGTGCCAGCAGCCCGTTGGCGGGGGGTGTCGAGCAGTACTTC	CASSPLAGGVEQYF
TRBJ2-7	TRBV29-1	few	-	TGCAGCGCCATCAATTCCTACGAGCAGTACTTC	CSAINSYEQYF
TRBJ2-2	TRBV5-8	-	-	TGTGCCAGCAGCTTCAGGGCGGGGGAGCTGTTTTTT	CASSFRAGELFF
TRBJ1-5	TRBV7-9	-	-	TGTGCCAGCAGCTCCAACAGTCATAGCAATCAGCCCCAGCATTTT	CASSSNSHSNQPQHF
TRBJ2-1	TRBV6-6	-	-	TGTGCCAGCACTAGAGAGATGATGCAGTTCTTC	CASTREMMQFF
TRBJ2-7	TRBV2	once	TRBD1	TGTGCCAGCAGTGTTACAGGGGGCTTTGACTACGAGCAGTACTTC	CASSVTGGFDYEQYF
TRBJ1-1	TRBV6-5	-	-	TGTGCCAGCAGTTACGACTCAGGGAAAAATGAAGCTTTCTTT	CASSYDSGKNEAFF
TRBJ1-2	TRBV14	-	-	TGTGCCAGCAGCCAAGATCGTTCCTATGGCTACACCTTC	CASSQDRSYGYTF
TRBJ1-1	TRBV11-2	once	-	TGTGCCAGCAGCTTCCCAGGGGCGGGCACTGAAGCTTTCTTT	CASSFPGAGTEAFF
TRBJ2-4	TRBV13	-	-	TGTGCCAGCAGCCCCGGGGGAGAGGGCATTCAGTACTTC	CASSPGGEGIQYF
TRBJ1-2	TRBV20-1	-	-	TGCAGTCTCAGGGAACCGGGTGGCTACACCTTC	CSLREPGGYTF
TRBJ2-7	TRBV5-1	-	-	TGCGCCAGCAGCCAGGAGGGACGAGGCTCCTACGAGCAGTACTTC	CASSQEGRGSYEQYF
TRBJ2-7	TRBV25-1	-	TRBD1	TGTGCCAGCAGTGGGACAGGGAGATTCTACGAGCAGTACTTC	CASSGTGRFYEQYF
TRBJ1-1	TRBV5-1	-	-	TGCGCCAGCAGCTTCAATACGAGGGGACTCGAAGCTTTCTTT	CASSFNTRGLEAFF
TRBJ2-7	TRBV21-1	few	-	TGTGCCAGCAGCAAACTTTCCCGGGGGGGCTACGAGCAGTACTTC	CASSKLSRGGYEQYF
TRBJ2-1	TRBV27	few	-	TGTGCCAGCAGTTTAGGTTCTAGCCCCAGGGAGCAGTTCTTC	CASSLGSSPREQFF
TRBJ2-2	TRBV19	-	TRBD1	TGTGCCAGTACTAACGACAGGGTTGGCACCGGGGAGCTGTTTTTT	CASTNDRVGTGELFF
TRBJ2-7	TRBV6-1	-	TRBD2	TGCGCCAGCATTACCGGGACTAGCGGACCCTACGAGCAGTACTTC	CASITGTSGPYEQYF
TRBJ1-2	TRBV7-8	-	-	TGTGCCAGCAGCTTAGGGTCAGGGGCCAACTATGGCTACACCTTC	CASSLGSGANYGYTF
TRBJ2-1	TRBV5-4	once	-	TGTGCCAGCGCTGGGAGCTTAACCAGCTCCTACAATGAGCAGTTCTTC	CASAGSLTSSYNEQFF
TRBJ2-7	TRBV19	-	-	TGTGCCAGTAGTGACTACTACGAGCAGTACTTC	CASSDYYEQYF
TRBJ2-1	TRBV5-1	once	TRBD2	TGCGCCAGCAGCTTGGATCCCGGGAGGGCCGGTGAGCAGTTCTTC	CASSLDPGRAGEQFF
TRBJ1-2	TRBV7-6	-	TRBD1	TGTGCCAGCAGCCCTGACAGGGGTGAGGGCTACACCTTC	CASSPDRGEGYTF
TRBJ1-5	TRBV4-2	-	-	TGTGCCAGCAGCCAAGAGAGCGGGGGGCGGGAGCCCCAGCATTTT	CASSQESGGREPQHF
TRBJ2-2	TRBV13	-	-	TGTGCCAGCAGAAACCGGGGAACTAACACCGGGGAGCTGTTTTTT	CASRNRGTNTGELFF
TRBJ1-5	TRBV18	-	-	TGTGCCAGCTCACGAGTCAGGGCGGAAGGGAGCAATCAGCCCCAGCATTTT	CASSRVRAEGSNQPQHF
TRBJ2-5	TRBV28	-	-	TGTGCCAGCAGTTTATCCGCTATCGAGGGAGAGACCCAGTACTTC	CASSLSAIEGETQYF
TRBJ2-5	TRBV7-9	-	TRBD2	TGTGCCAGCAGCCCTCGACTAGCGGGGGGATATGAGACCCAGTACTTC	CASSPRLAGGYETQYF
TRBJ2-7	TRBV19	-	-	TGTGCCAGCGCTCGGAGGGCCGAGGGCGAGCAGTACTTC	CASARRAEGEQYF